This TCR beta chain appears in the sequencing data of a study of shared clonotypes between healthy human individuals. Study background: Donors, aged 18 to 49, were a couple of women and three men.

This CDR3 has 14 residues. V dropped 6 bases and J dropped 10; count of bases not matched to a gene: 10. Germline V CDR1 and CDR2: MGHRA, YSYEKL. An even split of each subset's genomic DNA across several immunoSEQ plates was performed. Generated by immunoSEQ multiplex PCR, the TCRdb table keeps only in-frame clones and is missing some. The sample includes some 2 million clones, about 95% of them seen just once. CD45RO-negative cells were positively selected for CCR7, leaving out terminally differentiated effector memory CD45RA+ cells. Participating donors were healthy, HIV-negative adults free of recent acute infections or vaccinations. Donors, without exception, were Caucasian adults residing in Nashville, Tennessee.

J is TRBJ2-1 and V is TRBV4-1; 9 bases line up with TRBD2. This TCR derives from a man between 18 and 29 years old in good health. The sample was naive CD8+ T cells sorted from blood. CDR3 loop: CASRTTSGRSEQFF. The CDR3, as DNA: TGCGCCAGCAGGACGACTAGCGGACGGTCGGAGCAGTTCTTC.